Each of the 3 T cell receptor beta chains below was sequenced from the same sample in a study of beta chain features in type 1 diabetes. Since all of the isolated RNA was reverse transcribed, expressed TCRB transcripts were what got sequenced. Produced via immunoSEQ multiplex PCR; TCRdb's table is partial and in-frame only. The table has some 150,000 clones, about 50% seen once. What was sequenced was Tregs from blood. Receptor source: a man aged 18 to 29 in good health.

This clone was seen only a few times. The chain combines TRBV5-1 with TRBJ2-5; 9 bases align to TRBD1. There are 15 residues in the CDR3. Germline loops: CDR1 SGHRS, CDR2 YFSETQ. Trimming at V came to 5 bases and at J to 2 bases, leaving 7 bases not matched to a gene. This chain's CDR3 is CASSFYRGPQETQYF. The DNA for the CDR3 is TGCGCCAGCAGTTTTTACAGGGGGCCACAAGAGACCCAGTACTTC.

The rearrangement uses TRBV5-6 and TRBJ2-7, with D possibly matching TRBD1 (5 bases). The V end was cut by 5 bases, the J end by 2 bases, with 17 bases between. Germline values: CDR1 SGHDT, CDR2 YYEEEE. The CDR3 length is 15 residues. For the CDR3, the DNA is TGTGCCAGCAGTCCGCAGGGCGGTCGGACCTACGAGCAGTACTTC. Protein sequence: CASSPQGGRTYEQYF.

V usage is TRBV6-1 and J usage is TRBJ2-2; 8 bases are a match to TRBD2. CDR1 and CDR2 (germline): MNHNS, SASEGT. The junction had 4 bases not matched to a gene; V was cut back by 6 bases and J by 1 base. The length of the CDR3 is 15 residues. CDR3 loop: CASSPGLGNTGELFF. The CDR3 bases are TGTGCCAGCAGCCCGGGACTAGGGAACACCGGGGAGCTGTTTTTT.